The 10 T cell receptor beta chains below all came from one sample that was sequenced in a study of T cell clonotyping in hematopoietic cell transplantation. Time point specified: recipient sample about 28 days before transplant, after cytoreduction. TCRdb's table, derived via immunoSEQ multiplex PCR, lists solely in-frame clones and lacks some. Of 25,000 to 35,000 clones in the sample, approximately 77% are singletons; the top ten hold about 6%. Specimen: peripheral blood mononuclear cells, collected before stem cell transplant. All receptors come from a man aged 50 to 59 with myelodysplastic syndrome. Some clones in this sample may be carry-over from other donors' samples.

V gene TRBV29-1 combines with J gene TRBJ2-1, with D possibly matching TRBD2 (6 bases). CDR3 length: 15 residues. The germline V and J ends were trimmed by 6 bases and 0 bases, with 15 bases remaining between them. Germline V gene sequence: CDR1 SQVTM, CDR2 ANQGSEA. CDR3 protein: CSVGTSLSSYNEQFF. The CDR3 DNA follows: TGCAGCGTGGGGACTTCCCTTAGCTCCTACAATGAGCAGTTCTTC.

Only a few counts were recorded for this clone. The chain links TRBV7-2 to TRBJ2-5; possible D gene TRBD2, 5 bases. V lost 1 base and J lost 4, with 10 bases in between. CDR1 SGHTA and CDR2 FQGNSA come from the germline V gene. The CDR3 has 14 amino acids. The CDR3 loop is CASSLDRRLETQYF. The CDR3 nucleotides are TGTGCCAGCAGCTTAGACCGGAGGTTAGAGACCCAGTACTTC.

The chain carries TRBV7-2 and TRBJ2-2; D unresolved. Germline CDR1 SGHTA, CDR2 FQGNSA. V was cut by 2 bases and J by 0 bases, with 7 bases left in between. There are 15 residues in the CDR3. The CDR3 loop reads CASSLSLANTGELFF. CDR3 sequence (DNA): TGTGCCAGCAGCTTAAGCCTAGCGAACACCGGGGAGCTGTTTTTT.

The rearrangement joins TRBV27 to TRBJ2-2; no firm D call. Germline V lookup: CDR1 MNHEY, CDR2 SMNVEV (reference sequence). The V end was cut by 4 bases, the J end by 5 bases, with 11 bases between. This CDR3 spans 14 amino acids. CDR3 in amino acids: CASSSLEVTGELFF. CDR3 DNA sequence: TGTGCCAGCAGTTCCCTTGAAGTAACCGGGGAGCTGTTTTTT.

The chain recombines TRBV30 with TRBJ1-1; D gene ambiguous. V dropped 1 base and J dropped 0 bases, with 6 bases sitting between them. The CDR3 contains 13 residues. Germline loops: CDR1 GTSNPN, CDR2 SVGIG (reference sequence). The DNA for the CDR3 is TGTGCCTGGAGTGGGCAGGTGAACACTGAAGCTTTCTTT. Translated, it gives CAWSGQVNTEAFF.

Only a few counts were recorded for this clone. V and J are TRBV6-5 and TRBJ1-2, with D perhaps matching TRBD1 (6 bases). Germline CDR1 reads MNHEY; CDR2 reads SVGAGI. This CDR3 contains 13 residues. The V gene lost 7 bases and the J gene lost 7 bases, with 16 bases spanning the gap. The CDR3 region is CASTTQGRGGYTF. In DNA form, the CDR3 reads TGTGCCAGCACCACACAGGGACGGGGTGGCTACACCTTC.

V is TRBV30 and J is TRBJ2-7; 8 bases line up with TRBD2. Germline-derived CDR1 and CDR2 are GTSNPN and SVGIG (reference sequence). Losses at the gene ends were 6 bases for V and 2 bases for J; bases not matched to a gene: 3. The CDR3 length is 12 residues. The CDR3 region is CACSGGPYEQYF. CDR3 nucleotide sequence: TGTGCCTGCTCGGGGGGGCCCTACGAGCAGTACTTC.

This clone is a singleton in its sample. The rearrangement uses TRBV6-5 and TRBJ1-6; 7 positions agree with TRBD1. V trimming: 0 bases; J trimming: 10 bases; junction bases outside the gene matches: 6. The CDR3 totals 15 residues. CDR1 is MNHEY, CDR2 SVGAGI, per germline. The CDR3 DNA follows: TGTGCCAGCAGTTACTCGCAGGGGGTAGGATCACCCCTCCACTTT. It encodes CASSYSQGVGSPLHF.

The chain couples TRBV5-6 to TRBJ2-2; no reliable D call. The CDR3 spans 12 residues. Germline assignment: CDR1 SGHDT and CDR2 YYEEEE. The V gene lost 2 bases and the J gene lost 6 bases, with 5 bases spanning the gap. CDR3 sequence reads: CASSFRAGELFF. CDR3 DNA: TGTGCCAGCAGCTTTAGAGCCGGGGAGCTGTTTTTT.

The chain combines TRBV2 with TRBJ1-2; D is ambiguous. The V and J ends lost 1 base and 2 bases respectively, with 11 bases between them. Germline CDR1 reads SNHLY; CDR2 reads FYNNEI. The CDR3 length is 15 residues. The DNA for the CDR3 is TGTGCCAGCAGTGAAGATACGGTCCCGAACTATGGCTACACCTTC. It codes for CASSEDTVPNYGYTF.